The 2 T cell receptor beta chains below come from one sample, sequenced in a study of T cells in narcolepsy. The data were produced by immunoSEQ multiplex PCR, yet TCRdb's version contains in-frame clones alone and is incomplete. The sample lists about 15,000 clones, 85% seen once, with around 37% in the top ten. Sequencing was done on a sample of memory (CD45RA-) CD4+ T cells from blood. All receptors derive from a human donor in good health.

The chain couples TRBV2 to TRBJ2-1, with a tentative D call TRBD1 (6 bases). CDR3 length: 16 amino acids. V lost 4 bases and J lost 8, with 21 bases in between. CDR1 SNHLY and CDR2 FYNNEI come from the germline V gene. The CDR3 coding sequence is TGTGCCAGCAGTGGCCCACAGGGCCACCTCAGCCATGAGCAGTTCTTC. Amino acid sequence: CASSGPQGHLSHEQFF.

V usage is TRBV11-3 and J usage is TRBJ2-5, with 8 bases that match TRBD1. This CDR3 region has 16 residues. The germline V gene has CDR1 SGHNT and CDR2 YENEEA. With V trimmed by 1 base and J by 5 bases, 9 bases remained unmatched. The CDR3 reads CASSLGISGGHETQYF. The CDR3 region has the DNA TGTGCCAGCAGCTTAGGTATCTCAGGGGGCCATGAGACCCAGTACTTC.